This passage covers 8 T cell receptor beta chains from one sample sequenced in a study of blood T cell repertoires in COVID-19. Clones were read by immunoSEQ multiplex PCR, and TCRdb kept only the in-frame ones, dropping some. The table includes approximately 50,000 clones, around 88% detected once. Sequencing was carried out using peripheral blood. The receptors originated from a human donor in a cohort sampled during active COVID-19.

In DNA, the CDR3 is TGTGCCAGCAGCTTACGGGATTCCGCCGGGGAGCTGTTTTTT. Encoded protein: CASSLRDSAGELFF. The chain links TRBV7-8 to TRBJ2-2; TRBD2 is a possible D gene (5 bases). Trimming cost V 2 bases and J 6 bases, with 10 bases left between them. This CDR3 is 14 amino acids long. Germline V gene data show CDR1 as SGHVS and CDR2 as FQNEAQ.

The CDR3 loop reads CASRGGQSRTEAFF. The CDR3 DNA follows: TGTGCCAGCAGGGGAGGGCAATCTAGGACTGAAGCTTTCTTT. V and J are TRBV2 and TRBJ1-1, with D unclear. Germline lookup yields CDR1 SNHLY and CDR2 FYNNEI. This CDR3 is 14 amino acids long. The V end was cut by 6 bases, the J end by 5 bases, with 16 bases between.

The chain joins TRBV6-5 to TRBJ2-7; 11 positions match TRBD1. The CDR3 runs to 15 residues. Germline V gene lookup returns CDR1 MNHEY and CDR2 SVGAGI. Germline trimming cut 4 bases from V and 3 bases from J; bases unmatched to any gene: 5. CDR3 loop: CASSFRDRGVYEQYF. In DNA form, the CDR3 reads TGTGCCAGCAGTTTCCGGGACAGGGGGGTCTACGAGCAGTACTTC.

The V and J genes are TRBV10-2 and TRBJ1-2; D ambiguous. The CDR3 has 14 residues. The germline V and J ends were trimmed by 2 bases and 7 bases, with 14 bases remaining between them. Germline loops: CDR1 WSHSY, CDR2 SAAADI. CDR3 DNA: TGCGCCAGCAGTGAGAAGCCAATGTCTCGTGGCTACACCTTC. It specifies CASSEKPMSRGYTF.

The gene calls are TRBV5-3 and TRBJ1-5; no firm D call. Being an ORF, TRBV5-3 has a function that is uncertain. V lost 2 bases and J 0 bases, leaving 15 bases between the germline ends. CDR3 length: 17 amino acids. The CDR3 sequence is CARSLKSKGVSNQPQHF. The CDR3 DNA sequence: TGTGCCAGAAGCTTAAAATCCAAGGGAGTTAGCAATCAGCCCCAGCATTTT.

The chain has TRBV5-1 and TRBJ2-7, with 7 bases that match TRBD1. The CDR3 contains 15 residues. V gave up 1 base and J gave up 5 bases; unmatched junction bases: 9. From germline, CDR1 is SGHRS and CDR2 YFSETQ. CDR3: CASSLLTGQGHEQYF. The CDR3, as DNA: TGCGCCAGCAGCTTGCTGACAGGGCAAGGTCACGAGCAGTACTTC.

CDR3 amino acids: CASSSSQTGLQETQYF. The CDR3 DNA is TGTGCCAGCTCATCTTCACAAACAGGCTTACAAGAGACCCAGTACTTC. The rearrangement links TRBV18 to TRBJ2-5, with a tentative D call TRBD1 (5 bases). V was shortened by 5 bases and J by 2 bases, with 18 bases between the two germline ends. The CDR3 covers 16 residues. Germline V gives CDR1 KGHSH, CDR2 LQKENI. Together with reference TRBV18 and TRBJ2-5, the CDR3 gives the full variable domain: NAGVMQNPRHLVRRRGQEARLRCSPMKGHSHVYWYRQLPEEGLKFMVYLQKENIIDESGMPKERFSAEFPKEGPSILRIQQVVRGDSAAYFCASSSSQTGLQETQYFGPGTRLLVL.

The CDR3 loop reads CASIDRVDTEAFF. The CDR3 bases are TGTGCCAGCATCGACAGGGTCGACACTGAAGCTTTCTTT. This chain uses TRBV12-3 or TRBV12-4 with TRBJ1-1; 7 bases agree with TRBD1. The CDR3 contains 13 residues. Germline trimming cut 7 bases from V and 3 bases from J; bases unmatched to any gene: 5.